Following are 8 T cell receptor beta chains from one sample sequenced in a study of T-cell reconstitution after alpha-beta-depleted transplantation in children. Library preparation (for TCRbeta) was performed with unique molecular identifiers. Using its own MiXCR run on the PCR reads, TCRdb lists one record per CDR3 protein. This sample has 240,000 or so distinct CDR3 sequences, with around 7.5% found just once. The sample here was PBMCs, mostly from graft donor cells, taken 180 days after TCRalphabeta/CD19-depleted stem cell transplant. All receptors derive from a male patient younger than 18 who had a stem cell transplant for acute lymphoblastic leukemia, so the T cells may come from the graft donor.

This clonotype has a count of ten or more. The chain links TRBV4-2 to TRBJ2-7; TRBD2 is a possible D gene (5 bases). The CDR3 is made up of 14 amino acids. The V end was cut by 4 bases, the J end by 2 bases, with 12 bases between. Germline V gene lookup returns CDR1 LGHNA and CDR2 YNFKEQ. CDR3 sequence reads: CASSRADGTYEQYF. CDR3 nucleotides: TGTGCCAGCAGCCGAGCGGACGGAACCTACGAGCAGTACTTC.

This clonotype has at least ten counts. Here the CDR3 DNA reads TGTGCCAGCAGAGAGGGAAGGGGCCCCCTCGAGCAGTACTTC. The encoded protein is CASREGRGPLEQYF. This chain joins TRBV28 and TRBJ2-7; D may correspond to TRBD1 or TRBD2 (5 bases each). The CDR3 is 14 residues long. CDR1 is MDHEN, CDR2 SYDVKM, per germline. Trimming left V 6 bases short and J 6 bases short, with 18 bases between.

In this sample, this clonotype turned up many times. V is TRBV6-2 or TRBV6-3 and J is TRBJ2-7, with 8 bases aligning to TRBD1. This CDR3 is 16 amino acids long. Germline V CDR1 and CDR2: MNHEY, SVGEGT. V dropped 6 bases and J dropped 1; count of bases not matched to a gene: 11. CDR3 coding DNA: TGTGCCAGCAGACCCCCGCGGACAGGGAATTCCTACGAGCAGTACTTC. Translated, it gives CASRPPRTGNSYEQYF.

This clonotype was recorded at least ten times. The CDR3 here is CASSQVGADTQYF. The CDR3 bases are TGCGCCAGCAGCCAAGTCGGGGCAGATACGCAGTATTTT. The rearrangement links TRBV4-1 to TRBJ2-3; weak D call: TRBD2 (5 bases). The V end lost 1 base, the J end lost 4 bases, and 6 bases lay between the germline ends. The CDR3 has 13 amino acids. Germline V gene sequence: CDR1 MGHRA, CDR2 YSYEKL.

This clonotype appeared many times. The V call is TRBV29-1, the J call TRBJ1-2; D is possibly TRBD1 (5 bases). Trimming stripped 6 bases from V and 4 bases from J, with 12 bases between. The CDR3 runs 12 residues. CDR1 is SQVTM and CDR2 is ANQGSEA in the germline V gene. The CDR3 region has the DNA TGCAGCGTGAGAGAGGGGAGCTATGGCTACACCTTC. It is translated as CSVREGSYGYTF.

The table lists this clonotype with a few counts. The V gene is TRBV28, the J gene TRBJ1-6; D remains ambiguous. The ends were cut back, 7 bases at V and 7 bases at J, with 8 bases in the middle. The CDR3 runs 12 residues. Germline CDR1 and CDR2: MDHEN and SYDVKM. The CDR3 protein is CASTIVNSPLHF. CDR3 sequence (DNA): TGTGCCAGCACCATCGTGAATTCACCCCTCCACTTT.

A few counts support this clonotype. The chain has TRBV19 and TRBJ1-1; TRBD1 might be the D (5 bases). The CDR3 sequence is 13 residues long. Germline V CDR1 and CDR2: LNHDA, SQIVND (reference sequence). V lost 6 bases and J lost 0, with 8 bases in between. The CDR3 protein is CASRWGMNTEAFF. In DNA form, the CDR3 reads TGTGCCAGTAGGTGGGGGATGAACACTGAAGCTTTCTTT.

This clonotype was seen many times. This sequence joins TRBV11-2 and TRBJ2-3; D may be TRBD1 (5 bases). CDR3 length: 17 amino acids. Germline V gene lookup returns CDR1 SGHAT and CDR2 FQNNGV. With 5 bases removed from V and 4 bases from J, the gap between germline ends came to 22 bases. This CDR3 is CASSGRSGPGWADTQYF. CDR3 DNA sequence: TGTGCCAGCAGCGGTAGAAGTGGGCCAGGGTGGGCAGATACGCAGTATTTT. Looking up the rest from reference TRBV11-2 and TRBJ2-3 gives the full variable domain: EAGVAQSPRYKIIEKRQSVAFWCNPISGHATLYWYQQILGQGPKLLIQFQNNGVVDDSQLPKDRFSAERLKGVDSTLKIQPAKLEDSAVYLCASSGRSGPGWADTQYFGPGTRLTVL.